This TCR beta chain emerged from a study of blood T cell repertoires in COVID-19. Study summary: COVID-19 samples, acute and convalescent, were from the United States, Italy and Spain. The cDNA or gDNA used as material had been derived from T cells, B-cell-depleted T cells, or PBMCs.

V shed 3 bases, J shed 6 bases, and the junction held 2 bases outside the gene matches. The germline V gene has CDR1 SGHVS and CDR2 FQNEAQ. The CDR3 is 13 residues long. Original analysis: The authors estimated nucleated cell counts from reference gene primer amplification. Sequenced by immunoSEQ multiplex PCR; TCRdb stores in-frame clones only, minus some. V and J calls and clone size follow that table, whereas D and trimming were derived from the DNA. Of 200,000 to 250,000 clones in the sample, approximately 85% are singletons; the top ten hold about 0.93%. This chain connects TRBV7-8 to TRBJ1-1; TRBD1 agrees at 9 bases. The sequence derives from a middle-aged man with acute or convalescent COVID-19. The sequencing input was peripheral blood. As DNA, the CDR3 is TGTGCCAGCAGCTTCGACAGGGGGGCTGAAGCTTTCTTT. Encoded protein: CASSFDRGAEAFF.